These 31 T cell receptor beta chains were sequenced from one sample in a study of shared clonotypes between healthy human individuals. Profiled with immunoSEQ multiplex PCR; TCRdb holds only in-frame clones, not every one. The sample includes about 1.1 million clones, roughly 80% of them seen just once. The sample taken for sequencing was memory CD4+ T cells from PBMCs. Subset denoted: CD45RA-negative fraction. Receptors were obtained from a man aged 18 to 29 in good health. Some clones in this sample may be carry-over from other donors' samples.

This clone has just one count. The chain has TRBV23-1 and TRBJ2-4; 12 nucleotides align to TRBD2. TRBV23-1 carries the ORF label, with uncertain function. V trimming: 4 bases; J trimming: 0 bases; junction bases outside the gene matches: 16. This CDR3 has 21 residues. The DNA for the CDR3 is TGCGCCAGCAGTCCGGGGACTAGCGGGCAAACGTTAATTCTAGCCAAAAACATTCAGTACTTC. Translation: CASSPGTSGQTLILAKNIQYF.

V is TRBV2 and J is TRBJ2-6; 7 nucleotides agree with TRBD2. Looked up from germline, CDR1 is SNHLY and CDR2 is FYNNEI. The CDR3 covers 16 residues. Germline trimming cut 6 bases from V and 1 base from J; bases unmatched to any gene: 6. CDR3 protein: CASRASGWSGANVLTF. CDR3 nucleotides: TGTGCCAGCAGGGCTAGCGGTTGGTCTGGGGCCAACGTCCTGACTTTC.

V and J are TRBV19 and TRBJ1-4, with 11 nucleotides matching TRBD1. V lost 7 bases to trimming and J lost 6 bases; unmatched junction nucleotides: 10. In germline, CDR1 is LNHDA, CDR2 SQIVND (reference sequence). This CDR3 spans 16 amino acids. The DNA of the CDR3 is TGTGCCAGTACCAAATGGCGGGGACAGGGGGATGAAAAACTGTTTTTT. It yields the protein CASTKWRGQGDEKLFF.

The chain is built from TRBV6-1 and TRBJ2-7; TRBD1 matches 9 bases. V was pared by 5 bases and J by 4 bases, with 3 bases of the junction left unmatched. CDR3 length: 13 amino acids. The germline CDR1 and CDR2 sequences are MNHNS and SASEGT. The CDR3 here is CASSPTGGYEQYF. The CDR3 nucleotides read TGTGCCAGCAGTCCGACAGGGGGATACGAGCAGTACTTC.

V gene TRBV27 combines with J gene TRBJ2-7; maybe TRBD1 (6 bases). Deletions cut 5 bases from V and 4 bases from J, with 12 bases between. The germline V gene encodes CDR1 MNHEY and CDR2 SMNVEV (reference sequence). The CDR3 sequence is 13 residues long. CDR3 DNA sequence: TGTGCCAGCAGTCCGACAGGACCGTACGAGCAGTACTTC. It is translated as CASSPTGPYEQYF.

CDR3 sequence: CASSVRDRATGELFF. The CDR3 bases are TGTGCCAGCAGCGTAAGGGACCGAGCCACCGGGGAGCTGTTTTTT. V gene TRBV9 combines with J gene TRBJ2-2; D may correspond to TRBD1 or TRBD2 (5 bases each). The germline CDR1 and CDR2 sequences are SGDLS and YYNGEE. Trimming shortened V by 1 base and J by 4 bases, and 11 bases separated the two germline ends. The CDR3 length is 15 residues. Full variable domain (rest looked up from reference TRBV9 and TRBJ2-2): DSGVTQTPKHLITATGQRVTLRCSPRSGDLSVYWYQQSLDQGLQFLIQYYNGEERAKGNILERFSAQQFPDLHSELNLSSLELGDSALYFCASSVRDRATGELFFGEGSRLTVL.

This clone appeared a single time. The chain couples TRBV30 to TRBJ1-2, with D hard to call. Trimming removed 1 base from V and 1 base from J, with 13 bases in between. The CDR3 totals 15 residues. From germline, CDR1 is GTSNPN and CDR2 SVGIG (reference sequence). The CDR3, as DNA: TGTGCCTGGAGTGGAGCATCTCCCGTTAACTATGGCTACACCTTC. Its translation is CAWSGASPVNYGYTF.

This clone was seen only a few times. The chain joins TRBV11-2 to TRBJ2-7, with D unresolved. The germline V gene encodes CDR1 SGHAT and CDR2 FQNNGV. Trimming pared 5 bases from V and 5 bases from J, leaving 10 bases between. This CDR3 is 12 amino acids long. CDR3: CASSQSSNEQYF. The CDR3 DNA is TGTGCCAGCAGCCAGTCGAGCAACGAGCAGTACTTC.

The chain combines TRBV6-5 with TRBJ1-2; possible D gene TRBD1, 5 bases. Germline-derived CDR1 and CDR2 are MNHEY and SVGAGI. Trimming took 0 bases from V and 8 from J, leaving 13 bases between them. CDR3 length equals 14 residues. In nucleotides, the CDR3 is TGTGCCAGCAGTTACTCGCGTAGGGGTAGCGGCTACACCTTC. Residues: CASSYSRRGSGYTF.

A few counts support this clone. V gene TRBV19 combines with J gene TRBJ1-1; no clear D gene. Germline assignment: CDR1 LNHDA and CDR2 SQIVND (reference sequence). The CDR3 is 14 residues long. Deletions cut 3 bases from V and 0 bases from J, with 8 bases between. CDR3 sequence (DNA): TGTGCCAGTAGTATCGCTACAGTGAACACTGAAGCTTTCTTT. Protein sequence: CASSIATVNTEAFF.

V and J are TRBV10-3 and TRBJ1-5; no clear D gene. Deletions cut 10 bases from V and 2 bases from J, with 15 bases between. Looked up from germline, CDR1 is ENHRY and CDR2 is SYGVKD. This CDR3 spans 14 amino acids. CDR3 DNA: TGTGCCAGCACCTCAAGGTTTGGCAATCAGCCCCAGCATTTT. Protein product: CASTSRFGNQPQHF.

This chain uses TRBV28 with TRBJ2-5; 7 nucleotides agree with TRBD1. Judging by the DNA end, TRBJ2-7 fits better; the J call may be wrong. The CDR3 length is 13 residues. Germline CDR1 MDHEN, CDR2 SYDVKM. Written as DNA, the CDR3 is TGTGCCAGCCATAGACAGGGTCGTTACGAGCAGTACTTC. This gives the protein CASHRQGRYEQYF.

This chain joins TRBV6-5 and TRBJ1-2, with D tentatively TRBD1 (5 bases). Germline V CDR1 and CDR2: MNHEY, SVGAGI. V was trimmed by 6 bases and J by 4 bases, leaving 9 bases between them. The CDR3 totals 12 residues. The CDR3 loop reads CASRDRTYGYTF. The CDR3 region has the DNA TGTGCCAGCAGAGACAGAACCTATGGCTACACCTTC.

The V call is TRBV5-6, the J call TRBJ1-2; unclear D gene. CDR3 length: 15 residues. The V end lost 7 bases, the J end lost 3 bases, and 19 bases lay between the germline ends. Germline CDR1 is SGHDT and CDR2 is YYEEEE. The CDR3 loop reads CASLSPRIVDYGYTF. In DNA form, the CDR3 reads TGTGCCAGCCTAAGCCCGCGAATCGTCGACTATGGCTACACCTTC.

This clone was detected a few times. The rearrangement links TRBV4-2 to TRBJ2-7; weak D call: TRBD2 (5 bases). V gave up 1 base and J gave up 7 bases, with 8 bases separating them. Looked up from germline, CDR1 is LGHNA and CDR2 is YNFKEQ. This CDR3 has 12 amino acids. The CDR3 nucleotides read TGTGCCAGCAGCCAAGGGACTCGGGAGCAGTACTTC. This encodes CASSQGTREQYF.

In DNA, the CDR3 is TGTGCCAGCATCAAGACTCAGGGTCGCGAGCAGTACTTC. Translating it yields CASIKTQGREQYF. The V and J genes are TRBV28 and TRBJ2-7; D is perhaps TRBD1 (5 bases). This CDR3 has 13 residues. V shed 7 bases and J shed 6 bases, with 16 bases lying between them. Germline V gene lookup returns CDR1 MDHEN and CDR2 SYDVKM.

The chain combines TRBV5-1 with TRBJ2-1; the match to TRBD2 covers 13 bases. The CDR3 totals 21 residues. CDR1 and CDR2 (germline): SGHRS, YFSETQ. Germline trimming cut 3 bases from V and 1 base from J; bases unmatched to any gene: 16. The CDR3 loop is CASSSRTSGRSPARSYNEQFF. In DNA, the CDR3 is TGCGCCAGCAGCTCCCGGACTAGCGGGAGATCTCCCGCCCGATCCTACAATGAGCAGTTCTTC.

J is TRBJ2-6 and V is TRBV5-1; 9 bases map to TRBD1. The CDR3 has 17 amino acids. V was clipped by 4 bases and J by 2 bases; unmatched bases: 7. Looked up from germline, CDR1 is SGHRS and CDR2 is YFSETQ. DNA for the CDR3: TGCGCCAGCAGCGACGGGACAGGGCCTCCTGGGGCCAACGTCCTGACTTTC. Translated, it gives CASSDGTGPPGANVLTF. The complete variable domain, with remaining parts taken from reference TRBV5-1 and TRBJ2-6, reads KAGVTQTPRYLIKTRGQQVTLSCSPISGHRSVSWYQQTPGQGLQFLFEYFSETQRNKGNFPGRFSGRQFSNSRSEMNVSTLELGDSALYLCASSDGTGPPGANVLTFGAGSRLTVL.

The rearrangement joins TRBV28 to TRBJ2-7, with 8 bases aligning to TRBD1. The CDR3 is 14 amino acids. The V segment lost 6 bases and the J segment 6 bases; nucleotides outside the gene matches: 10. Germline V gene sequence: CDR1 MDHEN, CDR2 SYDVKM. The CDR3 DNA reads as TGTGCCAGCAGCCCAGGGGGCTACCTTTCCGAGCAGTACTTC. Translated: CASSPGGYLSEQYF. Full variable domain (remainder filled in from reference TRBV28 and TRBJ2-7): DVKVTQSSRYLVKRTGEKVFLECVQDMDHENMFWYRQDPGLGLRLIYFSYDVKMKEKGDIPEGYSVSREKKERFSLILESASTNQTSMYLCASSPGGYLSEQYFGPGTRLTVT.

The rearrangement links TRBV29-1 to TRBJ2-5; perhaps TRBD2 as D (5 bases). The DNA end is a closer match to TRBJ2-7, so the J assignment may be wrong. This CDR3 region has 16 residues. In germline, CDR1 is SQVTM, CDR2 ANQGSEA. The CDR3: CSVIGKSRTSSYEQYF. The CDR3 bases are TGCAGCGTTATTGGGAAGTCGAGAACTAGCTCCTACGAGCAGTACTTC.

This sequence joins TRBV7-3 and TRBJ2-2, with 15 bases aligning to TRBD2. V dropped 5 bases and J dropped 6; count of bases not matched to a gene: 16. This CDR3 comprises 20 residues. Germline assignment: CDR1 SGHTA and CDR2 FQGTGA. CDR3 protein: CASSPKIRTSGREVAGELFF. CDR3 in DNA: TGTGCCAGCAGCCCGAAAATCAGGACTAGCGGGAGGGAAGTCGCCGGGGAGCTGTTTTTT. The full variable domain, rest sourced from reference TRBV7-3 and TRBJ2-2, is GAGVSQTPSNKVTEKGKYVELRCDPISGHTALYWYRQSLGQGPEFLIYFQGTGAADDSGLPNDRFFAVRPEGSVSTLKIQRTERGDSAVYLCASSPKIRTSGREVAGELFFGEGSRLTVL.

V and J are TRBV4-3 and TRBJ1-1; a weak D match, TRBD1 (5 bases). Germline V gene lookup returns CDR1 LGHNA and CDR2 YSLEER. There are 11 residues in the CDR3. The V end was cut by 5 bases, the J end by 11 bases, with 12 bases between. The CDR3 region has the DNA TGCGCCAGCAGCAGAGGGGAATGGGCTTTCTTT. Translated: CASSRGEWAFF.

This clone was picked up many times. The CDR3 nucleotides are TGTGCCAGCAGCTTAAAAGCGGAAGGGAGCGGGGAGCTGTTTTTT. Encoded protein: CASSLKAEGSGELFF. V usage is TRBV5-4 and J usage is TRBJ2-2; D possibly corresponds to TRBD2 (5 bases). CDR1 is SGHNT, CDR2 YYREEE, per germline (reference sequence). This CDR3 spans 15 amino acids. Between the trimmed V and J ends, which lost 2 bases and 7 bases, there was a span of 15 bases.

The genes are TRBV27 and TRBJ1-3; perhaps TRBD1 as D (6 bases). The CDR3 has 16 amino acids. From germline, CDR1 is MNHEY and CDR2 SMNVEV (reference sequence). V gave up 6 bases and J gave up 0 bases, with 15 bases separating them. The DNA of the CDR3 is TGTGCCAGCAGACCAGGACAGACCTACTCTGGAAACACCATATATTTT. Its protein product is CASRPGQTYSGNTIYF.

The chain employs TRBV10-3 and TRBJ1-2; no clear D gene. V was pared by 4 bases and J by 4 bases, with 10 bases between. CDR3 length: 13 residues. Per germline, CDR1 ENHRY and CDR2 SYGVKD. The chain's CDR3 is CAISVNPSYGYTF. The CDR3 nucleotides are TGTGCCATCAGTGTGAACCCCAGCTATGGCTACACCTTC.

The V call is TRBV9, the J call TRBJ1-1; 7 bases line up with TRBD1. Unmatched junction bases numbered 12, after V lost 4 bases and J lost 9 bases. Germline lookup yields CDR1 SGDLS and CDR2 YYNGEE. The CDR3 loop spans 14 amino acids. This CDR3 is CASSPPDRVGKAFF. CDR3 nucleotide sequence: TGTGCCAGCAGCCCTCCTGACAGGGTTGGTAAAGCTTTCTTT. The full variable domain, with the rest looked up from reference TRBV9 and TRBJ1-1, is DSGVTQTPKHLITATGQRVTLRCSPRSGDLSVYWYQQSLDQGLQFLIQYYNGEERAKGNILERFSAQQFPDLHSELNLSSLELGDSALYFCASSPPDRVGKAFFGQGTRLTVV.

The CDR3 reads CASSSPRGARFGAYTF. The CDR3 nucleotides are TGTGCCAGCAGTTCCCCCAGGGGTGCACGCTTTGGGGCGTATACCTTC. This sequence joins TRBV28 and TRBJ1-2, with a weak D call TRBD1 (6 bases). This CDR3 contains 16 residues. The germline V and J ends were trimmed by 4 bases and 14 bases, with 29 bases remaining between them. Per germline, CDR1 MDHEN and CDR2 SYDVKM.

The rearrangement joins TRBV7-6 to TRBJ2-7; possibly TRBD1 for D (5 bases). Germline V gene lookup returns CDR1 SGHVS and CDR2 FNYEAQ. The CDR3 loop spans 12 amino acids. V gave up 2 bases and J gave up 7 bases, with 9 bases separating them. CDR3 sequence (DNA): TGTGCCAGCAGCTTATGGGGCAGTGAGCAGTACTTC. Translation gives CASSLWGSEQYF.

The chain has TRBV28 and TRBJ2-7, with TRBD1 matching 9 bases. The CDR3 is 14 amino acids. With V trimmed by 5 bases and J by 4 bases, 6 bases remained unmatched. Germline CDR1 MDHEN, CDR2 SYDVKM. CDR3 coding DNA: TGTGCCAGCAGTCTTAGACAGGGGGGATACGAGCAGTACTTC. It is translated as CASSLRQGGYEQYF.

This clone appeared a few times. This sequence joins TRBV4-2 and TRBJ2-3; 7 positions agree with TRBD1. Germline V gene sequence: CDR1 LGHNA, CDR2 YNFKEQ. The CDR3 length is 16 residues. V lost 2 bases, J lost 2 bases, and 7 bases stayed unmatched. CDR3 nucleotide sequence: TGTGCCAGCAGCCAAACACCGGGACAGAACACAGATACGCAGTATTTT. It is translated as CASSQTPGQNTDTQYF.

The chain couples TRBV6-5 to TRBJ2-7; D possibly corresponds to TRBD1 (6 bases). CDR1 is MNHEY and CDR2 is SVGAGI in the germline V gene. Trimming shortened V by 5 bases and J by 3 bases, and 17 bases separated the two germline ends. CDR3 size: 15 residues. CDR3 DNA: TGTGCCAGCAGTCCACTCACAGGGATTCGCTACGAGCAGTACTTC. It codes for CASSPLTGIRYEQYF.